This TCR beta chain originates from a study of blood T cell repertoires in COVID-19 (dated by TCRdb to the early 2020s). About the investigation overall: Samples covering the acute and convalescent phases of COVID-19 were provided by collaborators in the United States, Italy and Spain. The material from the prospective study consisted of cDNA or gDNA derived from T cells, B-cell-depleted T cells, or PBMCs. Deeply sampled blood TCRbeta repertoires from subjects exposed to, actively infected with, or recovered from COVID-19 were included in the dataset. A freely available public database, intended as a resource for researchers studying the immune response to SARS-CoV-2, is where the repertoires were released. Samples came from the ongoing ImmuneRACE study (first 160 participants) plus 1,254 subjects from 6 global collaborators. A de-identified subject ID, COVID-19 status, age in years and sex were almost always included in the sample metadata. Where available, HLA class I and class II types were obtained from metadata supplied by the sample provider rather than from assay-based typing. Study-wide conclusions, independent of this receptor: The quantity of clinical and demographic metadata differed by source and by participant and was supplied without curation.

TCRbeta CDR3 regions were amplified from genomic DNA by means of the immunoSEQ Assay, a bias-controlled multiplex PCR. The published analysis was carried out like this. Within the assay, amplification of reference gene primers was used to estimate how many nucleated cells each sample contained. To quantify the absolute abundance of each unique TCRbeta CDR3 rearrangement, sequence reads were collapsed and filtered. For each sample, productive Simpson clonality was calculated by taking the square root of Simpson's diversity index across productive rearrangements. Held by TCRdb, this immuneACCESS table contains in-frame sequences only and omits some clones. Under half of the omission traces to an unresolved V gene where checked; the cause of the rest is unknown. V, J and clone size were drawn from that table, and D and trimming were deduced from the DNA. The sample table lists over 75,000 clones, 80% of them with a count of one. Of the sample, under 13% is held by the ten largest clones.

Collaborating institutions collected whole blood in K2EDTA tubes following their own protocols. For TCRbeta analysis, collaborator samples were shipped as frozen whole blood, as isolated PBMCs, or as DNA extracted from either sample type. CDR1 and CDR2, per the germline V gene, are SGHRS and YFSETQ. There are 15 amino acids in the CDR3, from cysteine to phenylalanine inclusive. Only the CDR3 DNA is retained, 45 bases long and in frame from the first base. V and J are trimmed by 2 bases and 10 bases, and the gene matches miss 7 bases of the junction. A note on this clone: Its recognized antigen is unknown. It has no much larger one-base neighbor in the sample; base qualities were not kept.

The chain is assembled from TRBV5-1 and TRBJ1-6; TRBD1 lines up with 9 middle nucleotides. The material sequenced was peripheral blood. The sequence derives from a woman in her sixties or seventies with acute or convalescent COVID-19. CDR3 loop: CASSFNRDRVSPLHF. At the DNA level, the sequence is TGCGCCAGCAGCTTTAACCGGGACAGGGTCTCACCCCTCCACTTT.